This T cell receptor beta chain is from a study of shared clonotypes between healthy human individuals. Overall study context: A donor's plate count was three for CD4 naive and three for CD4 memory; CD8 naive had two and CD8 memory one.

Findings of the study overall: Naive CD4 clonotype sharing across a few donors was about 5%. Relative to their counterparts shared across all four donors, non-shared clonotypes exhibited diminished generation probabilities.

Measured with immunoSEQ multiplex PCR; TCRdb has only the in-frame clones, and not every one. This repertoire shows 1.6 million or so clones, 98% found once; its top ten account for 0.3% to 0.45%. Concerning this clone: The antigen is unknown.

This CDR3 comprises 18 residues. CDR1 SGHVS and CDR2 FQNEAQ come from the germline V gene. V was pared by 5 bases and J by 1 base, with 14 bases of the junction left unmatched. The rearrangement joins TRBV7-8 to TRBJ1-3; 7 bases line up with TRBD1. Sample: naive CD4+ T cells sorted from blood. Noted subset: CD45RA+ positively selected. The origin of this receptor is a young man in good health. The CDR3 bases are TGTGCCAGCAGCCCTTATAGGACAGGCTTTTTATCTGGAAACACCATATATTTT. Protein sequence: CASSPYRTGFLSGNTIYF.